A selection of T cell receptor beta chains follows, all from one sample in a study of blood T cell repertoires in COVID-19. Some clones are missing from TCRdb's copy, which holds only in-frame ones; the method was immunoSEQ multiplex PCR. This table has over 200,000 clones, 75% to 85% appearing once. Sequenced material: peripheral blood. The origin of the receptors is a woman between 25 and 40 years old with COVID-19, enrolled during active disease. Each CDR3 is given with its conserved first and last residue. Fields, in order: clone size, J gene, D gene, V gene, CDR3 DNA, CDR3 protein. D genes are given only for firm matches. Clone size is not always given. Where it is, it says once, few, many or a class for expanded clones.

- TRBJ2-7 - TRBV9 TGTGCCAGCAGCGTCCAGGATTCCTACGAGCAGTACTTC CASSVQDSYEQYF
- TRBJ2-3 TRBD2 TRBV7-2 TGTGCCAGCAGCTTGGGCGGGAGCAGAACAGATACGCAGTATTTT CASSLGGSRTDTQYF
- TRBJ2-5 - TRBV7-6 TGTGCCAGCAGCTTCTTGGGGCGTCGGGAGACCCAGTACTTC CASSFLGRRETQYF
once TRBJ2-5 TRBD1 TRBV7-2 TGTGCCAGCAGCTTCCCACGACAGGGGGCGGGAGAGACCCAGTACTTC CASSFPRQGAGETQYF
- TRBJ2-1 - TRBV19 TGTGCCAGTAGTGACCTAGCAAATGAGCAGTTCTTC CASSDLANEQFF
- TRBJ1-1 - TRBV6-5 TGTGCCAGCAGTCATCAAGACAGATTGAACACTGAAGCTTTCTTT CASSHQDRLNTEAFF
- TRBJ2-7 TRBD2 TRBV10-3 TGTGCCATTAGTATAACTAGCGGGAGTTACGAGCAGTACTTC CAISITSGSYEQYF
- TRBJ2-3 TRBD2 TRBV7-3 TGTGCCAGCAGCTTAGAGCTAGCGGCCACAGATACGCAGTATTTT CASSLELAATDTQYF
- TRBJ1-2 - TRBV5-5 TGTGCCAGCAGCCCGGAGCGGGGGAGCTTTTCTGGCTACACCTTC CASSPERGSFSGYTF
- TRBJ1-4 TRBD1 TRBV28 TGTGCCAGCACCCCTTTGGGGACAGGGATGGGTGAAAAACTGTTTTTT CASTPLGTGMGEKLFF
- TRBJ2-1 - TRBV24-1 TGTGCCACCAGTGAGGCCAGCGCCAATGAGCAGTTCTTC CATSEASANEQFF
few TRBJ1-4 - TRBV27 TGTGCCAGCAGTTTCGGCAGGGGAATACCTAATGAAAAACTGTTTTTT CASSFGRGIPNEKLFF
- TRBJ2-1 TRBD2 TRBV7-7 TGTGCCAGCAGTCCATCCCTAGCGGGGGCCAACAATGAGCAGTTCTTC CASSPSLAGANNEQFF
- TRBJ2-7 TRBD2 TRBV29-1 TGCAGCGTGGAATTTTCGACTAGCGGGAGGCCCTACGAGCAGTACTTC CSVEFSTSGRPYEQYF
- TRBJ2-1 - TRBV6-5 TGTGCCAGCAGTTCAAACAATGAGCAGTTCTTC CASSSNNEQFF
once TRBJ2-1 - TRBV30 TGTGCCTGGAGTGTTAGTAGCTCCTACAATGAGCAGTTCTTC CAWSVSSSYNEQFF
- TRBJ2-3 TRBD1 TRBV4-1 TGCGCCAGCAGCCTTGAACTGACAGGGGGCTTCACAGATACGCAGTATTTT CASSLELTGGFTDTQYF
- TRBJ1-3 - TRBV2 TGTGCCAGCTCTGGGGAGTATGGAAACACCATATATTTT CASSGEYGNTIYF
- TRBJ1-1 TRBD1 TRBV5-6 TGTGCCAGCAGCTTGCTAGGGACAGGCACTGAAGCTTTCTTT CASSLLGTGTEAFF
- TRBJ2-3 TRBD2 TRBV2 TGTGCCAGCAGTCGAACTCGACTAGCGGCCGATACGCAGTATTTT CASSRTRLAADTQYF
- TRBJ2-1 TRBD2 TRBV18 TGTGCCAGCTCACCACTAAGCGGGAGCTACAATGAGCAGTTCTTC CASSPLSGSYNEQFF
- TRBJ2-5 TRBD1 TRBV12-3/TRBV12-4 TGTGCCAGCAGGAGGGACAGCGAGAGGACCCAGTACTTC CASRRDSERTQYF
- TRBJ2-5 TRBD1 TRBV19 TGTGCCAGTAGTATAGTACAGGGGGCCGGAGAGACCCAGTACTTC CASSIVQGAGETQYF
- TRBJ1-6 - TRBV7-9 TGTGCCAGCAGTAACATCTCCTATAATTCACCCCTCCACTTT CASSNISYNSPLHF
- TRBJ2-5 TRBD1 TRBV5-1 TGCGCCAGCAGCTTGGCCCCGGACAGGCCAAGAGAGACCCAGTACTTC CASSLAPDRPRETQYF
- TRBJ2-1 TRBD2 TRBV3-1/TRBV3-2 TGTGCCAGCAGCCAAGCAGCGGGAGTCGGCTCCTACAATGAGCAGTTCTTC CASSQAAGVGSYNEQFF
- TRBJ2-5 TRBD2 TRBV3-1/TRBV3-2 TGTGCCAGCAGCCAGATTAGCGGGGGGCAAGAGACCCAGTACTTC CASSQISGGQETQYF
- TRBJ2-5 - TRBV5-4 TGTGCCAGCAGCCTCTCCACCGGGATTGAAGAGACCCAGTACTTC CASSLSTGIEETQYF
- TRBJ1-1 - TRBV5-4 TGTGCCAGCAGCGTACAGGGTAGGACTGACACTGAAGCTTTCTTT CASSVQGRTDTEAFF
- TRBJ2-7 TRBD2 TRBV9 TGTGCCAGCAGCGCAGACAAGAGCGGGGGGGCCTCTTTCCACGAGCAGTACTTC CASSADKSGGASFHEQYF
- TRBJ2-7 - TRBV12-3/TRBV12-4 TGTGCCAGCAGTTGGAGCGGGTACGAGCAGTACTTC CASSWSGYEQYF
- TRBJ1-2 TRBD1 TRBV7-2 TGTGCCAGCAGCCAGGGGACAGGGAATAACTATGGCTACACCTTC CASSQGTGNNYGYTF